The clone carrying this TCR beta chain was seen many times. What it binds is not known. This sample was taken from a study of regulatory T cells in long-lasting Graves disease. Study overall: New Graves' disease cases had less than 3 months of antithyroid drugs. Whole-study results and caveats: Persistent patients shared more public clonotypes (under 3,000) than newly diagnosed patients (over 900).

Time point reported: newly diagnosed GD, antithyroid drugs for less than 3 months. RNA extracted from PBMCs served as the sequencing template. Peripheral blood, 7 to 9.5 milliliters of it, was drawn into EDTA tubes. Trimming removed 7 bases from V and 10 bases from J; junction bases left unmatched: 6. This CDR3 region has 11 residues. CDR1 and CDR2 (germline): SNHLY, FYNNEI. TCR beta libraries were built with iRepertoire HTBI primers and Arm-PCR of CDR3 regions. Each CDR3 protein is one row after TCRdb ran MiXCR on the multiplex PCR reads. Of hundreds of thousands of distinct CDR3 sequences listed, 9.5% to 15% are singletons. The same data also contributed to another study, on T cells in Graves' hyperthyroidism and ophthalmopathy. This second study says: The HTBI primer set served for first-round RT-PCR of the TCR CDR3.

This chain links TRBV2 with TRBJ1-2; 7 bases match TRBD1. This sequence was found in a woman between 25 and 40 years old with Graves disease. The specimen was peripheral blood mononuclear cells (PBMCs), collected at new diagnosis, from a patient treated with antithyroid drugs. CDR3 DNA: TGTGCCAGCACTTGGGACAGTGACTACACCTTC. Its translation is CASTWDSDYTF.